The 6 T cell receptor beta chains below were found in one sample sequenced in a study of blood T cell repertoires in COVID-19. Generated by immunoSEQ multiplex PCR, the TCRdb table keeps only in-frame clones and is missing some. Here the sample spans approximately 300,000 clones, 70% to 90% being singletons. The source material was PBMCs or T cells enriched from blood (not recorded which). The receptors stem from a woman under 40 who had recovered from COVID-19.

V is TRBV19 and J is TRBJ1-3; 7 bases fit TRBD1. The J segment lost 4 bases and the V segment lost 3 bases, leaving 6 bases of the junction unmatched. This CDR3 contains 15 residues. Germline assignment: CDR1 LNHDA and CDR2 SQIVND (reference sequence). The CDR3 protein is CASSMEGARGNTIYF. The DNA of the CDR3 is TGTGCCAGTAGTATGGAGGGGGCGCGAGGAAACACCATATATTTT.

The rearrangement uses TRBV18 and TRBJ2-2, with 7 bases fitting TRBD1. V trimming: 4 bases; J trimming: 1 base; junction bases outside the gene matches: 9. The CDR3 runs to 17 residues. Germline V lookup: CDR1 KGHSH, CDR2 LQKENI. CDR3 DNA: TGTGCCAGCTCACGCCTCGCAGGGGGATTGAACACCGGGGAGCTGTTTTTT. This encodes CASSRLAGGLNTGELFF.

This chain joins TRBV14 and TRBJ2-1, with D tentatively TRBD2 (6 bases). Germline V gene data show CDR1 as SGHDN and CDR2 as FVKESK. V was pared by 6 bases and J by 15 bases, with 21 bases between. The length of the CDR3 is 13 residues. CDR3 DNA: TGTGCCAGCAGGCTTAGCGGCGACCTTTACCCGTTCTTC. It translates to CASRLSGDLYPFF. The variable domain in full, with the rest retrieved from reference TRBV14 and TRBJ2-1, is EAGVTQFPSHSVIEKGQTVTLRCDPISGHDNLYWYRRVMGKEIKFLLHFVKESKQDESGMPNNRFLAERTGGTYSTLKVQPAELEDSGVYFCASRLSGDLYPFFGPGTRLTVL.

The rearrangement links TRBV6-6 to TRBJ2-1; the match to TRBD2 covers 13 bases. This CDR3 region has 15 residues. The junction had 4 bases not matched to a gene; V was cut back by 6 bases and J by 5 bases. Germline CDR1 is MNHNY and CDR2 is SVGAGI (reference sequence). The CDR3 loop reads CASRGGLAGNNEQFF. CDR3 nucleotide sequence: TGTGCCAGCAGGGGGGGACTAGCGGGGAACAATGAGCAGTTCTTC.

V usage is TRBV4-3 and J usage is TRBJ2-7; 16 positions match TRBD2. V was pared by 3 bases and J by 2 bases, with 10 bases of the junction left unmatched. This CDR3 region has 19 residues. Germline V CDR1 and CDR2: LGHNA, YSLEER. CDR3 nucleotides: TGCGCCAGCAGCCATGTGCCCGGGACTAGCGGGGGGGCCGCCTACGAGCAGTACTTC. Protein sequence: CASSHVPGTSGGAAYEQYF.

This sequence joins TRBV15 and TRBJ2-5, with 10 bases that match TRBD2. Germline V gene sequence: CDR1 LNHNV, CDR2 YYDKDF (reference sequence). This CDR3 is 15 amino acids long. The V and J ends lost 5 bases and 4 bases, in that order; junction bases with no gene match: 7. CDR3 bases: TGTGCCACCAGCCGCCTAGCGGGGGATCGAGAGACCCAGTACTTC. It encodes CATSRLAGDRETQYF. Full variable domain (outside the CDR3, taken from reference TRBV15 and TRBJ2-5): DAMVIQNPRYQVTQFGKPVTLSCSQTLNHNVMYWYQQKSSQAPKLLFHYYDKDFNNEADTPDNFQSRRPNTSFCFLDIRSPGLGDTAMYLCATSRLAGDRETQYFGPGTRLLVL.